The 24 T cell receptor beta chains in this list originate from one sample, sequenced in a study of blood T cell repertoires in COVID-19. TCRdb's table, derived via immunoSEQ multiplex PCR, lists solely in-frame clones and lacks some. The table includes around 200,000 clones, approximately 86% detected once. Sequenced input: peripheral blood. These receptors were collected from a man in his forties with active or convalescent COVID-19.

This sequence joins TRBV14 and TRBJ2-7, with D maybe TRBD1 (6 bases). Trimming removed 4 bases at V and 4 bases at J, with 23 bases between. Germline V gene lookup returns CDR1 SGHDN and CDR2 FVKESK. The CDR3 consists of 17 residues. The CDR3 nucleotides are TGTGCCAGCAGCCTCCGAAGGGGGTCTTTTTCCGGGTACGAGCAGTACTTC. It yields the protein CASSLRRGSFSGYEQYF.

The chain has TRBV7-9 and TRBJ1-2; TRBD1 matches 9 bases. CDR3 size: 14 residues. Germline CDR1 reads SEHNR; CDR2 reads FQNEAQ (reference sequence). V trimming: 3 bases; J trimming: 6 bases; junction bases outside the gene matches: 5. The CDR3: CASSFQTGGDGYTF. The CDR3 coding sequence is TGTGCCAGCAGCTTCCAGACAGGGGGTGATGGCTACACCTTC.

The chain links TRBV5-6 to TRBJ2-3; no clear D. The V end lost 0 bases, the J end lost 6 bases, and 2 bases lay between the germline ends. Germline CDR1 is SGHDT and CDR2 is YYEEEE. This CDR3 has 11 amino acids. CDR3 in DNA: TGTGCCAGCAGCTTGGCTGATACGCAGTATTTT. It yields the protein CASSLADTQYF.

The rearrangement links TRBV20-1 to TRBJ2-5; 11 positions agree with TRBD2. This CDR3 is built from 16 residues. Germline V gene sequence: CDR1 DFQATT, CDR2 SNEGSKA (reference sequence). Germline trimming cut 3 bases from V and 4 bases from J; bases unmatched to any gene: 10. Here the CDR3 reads CSASGMTSGDRETQYF. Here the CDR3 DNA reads TGCAGTGCTAGTGGGATGACTAGCGGGGACCGAGAGACCCAGTACTTC.

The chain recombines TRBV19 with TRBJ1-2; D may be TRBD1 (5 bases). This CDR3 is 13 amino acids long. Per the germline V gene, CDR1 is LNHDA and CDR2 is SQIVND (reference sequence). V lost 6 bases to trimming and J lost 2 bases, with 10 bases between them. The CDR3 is CASRTDRNYGYTF. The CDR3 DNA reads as TGTGCCAGTAGAACCGACAGAAACTATGGCTACACCTTC.

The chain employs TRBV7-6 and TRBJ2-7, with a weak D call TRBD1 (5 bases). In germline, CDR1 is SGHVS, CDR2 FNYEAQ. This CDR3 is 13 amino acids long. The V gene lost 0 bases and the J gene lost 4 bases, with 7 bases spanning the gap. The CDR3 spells CASSLAGAYEQYF. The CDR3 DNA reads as TGTGCCAGCAGCTTAGCTGGGGCATACGAGCAGTACTTC.

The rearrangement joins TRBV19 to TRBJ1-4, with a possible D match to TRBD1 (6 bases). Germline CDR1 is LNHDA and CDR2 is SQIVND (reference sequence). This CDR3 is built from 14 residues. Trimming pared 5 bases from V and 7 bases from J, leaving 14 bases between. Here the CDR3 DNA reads TGTGCCAGTAGTTTTGTGGGGGCAGGTGAAAAACTGTTTTTT. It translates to CASSFVGAGEKLFF.

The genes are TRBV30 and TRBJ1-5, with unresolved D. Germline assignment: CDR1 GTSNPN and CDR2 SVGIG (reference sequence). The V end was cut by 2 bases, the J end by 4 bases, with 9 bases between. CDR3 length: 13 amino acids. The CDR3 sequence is CAWSMARNQPQHF. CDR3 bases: TGTGCCTGGAGTATGGCGAGGAATCAGCCCCAGCATTTT.

The CDR3 spells CASRKDRPSETQYF. CDR3 in DNA: TGTGCCAGCAGAAAAGACAGACCTTCCGAGACCCAGTACTTC. The rearrangement uses TRBV2 and TRBJ2-5, with D perhaps TRBD1 (5 bases). V gave up 6 bases and J gave up 5 bases, with 16 bases separating them. Germline CDR1 is SNHLY and CDR2 is FYNNEI. The CDR3 runs 14 residues.

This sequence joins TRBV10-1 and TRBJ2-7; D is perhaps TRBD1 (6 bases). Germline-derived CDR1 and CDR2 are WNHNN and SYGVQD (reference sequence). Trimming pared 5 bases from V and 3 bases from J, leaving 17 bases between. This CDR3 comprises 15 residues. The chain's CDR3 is CASSISSGHNYEQYF. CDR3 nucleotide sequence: TGCGCCAGCAGTATCTCCTCGGGACACAACTACGAGCAGTACTTC.

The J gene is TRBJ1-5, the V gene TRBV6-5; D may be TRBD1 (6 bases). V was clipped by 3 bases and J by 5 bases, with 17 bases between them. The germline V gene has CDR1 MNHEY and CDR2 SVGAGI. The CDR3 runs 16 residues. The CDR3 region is CASSYFGQKIDQPQHF. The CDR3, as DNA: TGTGCCAGCAGTTATTTCGGACAGAAGATTGATCAGCCCCAGCATTTT.

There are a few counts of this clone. In DNA form, the CDR3 reads TGCAGCGTTGGAAGGACGGGGAGCTACGAGCAGTACTTC. Translation: CSVGRTGSYEQYF. The chain combines TRBV29-1 with TRBJ2-7; the D gene is possibly TRBD2 (5 bases). The CDR3 is 13 residues long. CDR1 is SQVTM, CDR2 ANQGSEA, per germline. V was shortened by 4 bases and J by 3 bases, with 13 bases between the two germline ends.

CDR3 loop: CAWRTSSIDEQFF. CDR3 in DNA: TGTGCCTGGCGGACTAGTAGTATCGATGAGCAGTTCTTC. The J gene is TRBJ2-1, the V gene TRBV30; 7 bases agree with TRBD2. This CDR3 has 13 amino acids. The ends lost 5 bases at V and 8 bases at J; junction bases unmatched: 9. Germline V gene sequence: CDR1 GTSNPN, CDR2 SVGIG (reference sequence).

CDR3 protein: CASRGGVSTDTQYF. In DNA form, the CDR3 reads TGTGCCAGCAGGGGAGGGGTTTCGACAGATACGCAGTATTTT. The genes are TRBV7-9 and TRBJ2-3; 7 nucleotides agree with TRBD2. Germline trimming cut 6 bases from V and 3 bases from J; bases unmatched to any gene: 6. Germline values: CDR1 SEHNR, CDR2 FQNEAQ (reference sequence). The CDR3 totals 14 residues.

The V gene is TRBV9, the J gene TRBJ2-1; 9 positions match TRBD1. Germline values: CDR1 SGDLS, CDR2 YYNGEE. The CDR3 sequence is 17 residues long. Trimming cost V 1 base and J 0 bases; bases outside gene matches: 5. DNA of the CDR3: TGTGCCAGCAGCGTATCCCACAGGGGGCCCTCCTACAATGAGCAGTTCTTC. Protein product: CASSVSHRGPSYNEQFF.

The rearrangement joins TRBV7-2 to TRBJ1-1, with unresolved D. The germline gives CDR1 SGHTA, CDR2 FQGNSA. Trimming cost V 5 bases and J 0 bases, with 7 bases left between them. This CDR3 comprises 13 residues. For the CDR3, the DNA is TGTGCCAGCAGCCCCTTTATGAACACTGAAGCTTTCTTT. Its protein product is CASSPFMNTEAFF. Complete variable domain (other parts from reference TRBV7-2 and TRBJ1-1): GAGVSQSPSNKVTEKGKDVELRCDPISGHTALYWYRQSLGQGLEFLIYFQGNSAPDKSGLPSDRFSAERTGGSVSTLTIQRTQQEDSAVYLCASSPFMNTEAFFGQGTRLTVV.

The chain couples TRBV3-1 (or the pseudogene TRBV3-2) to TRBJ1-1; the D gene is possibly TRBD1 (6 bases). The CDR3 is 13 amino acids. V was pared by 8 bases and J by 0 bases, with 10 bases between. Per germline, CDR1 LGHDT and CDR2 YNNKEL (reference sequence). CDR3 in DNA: TGTGCCAGCGGTGACAGGTTGAACACTGAAGCTTTCTTT. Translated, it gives CASGDRLNTEAFF.

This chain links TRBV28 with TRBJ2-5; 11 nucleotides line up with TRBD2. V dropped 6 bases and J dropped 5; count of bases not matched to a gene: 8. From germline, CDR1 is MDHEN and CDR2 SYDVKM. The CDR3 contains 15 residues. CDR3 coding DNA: TGTGCCAGCAGGGGGACTAGCGGTAGGCGGGAGACCCAGTACTTC. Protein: CASRGTSGRRETQYF.

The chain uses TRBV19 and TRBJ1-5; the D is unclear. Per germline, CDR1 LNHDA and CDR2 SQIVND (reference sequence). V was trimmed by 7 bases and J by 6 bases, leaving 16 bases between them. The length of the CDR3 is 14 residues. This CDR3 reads CASTLNSGTQPQHF. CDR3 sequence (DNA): TGTGCCAGTACCCTAAACTCGGGTACTCAGCCCCAGCATTTT.

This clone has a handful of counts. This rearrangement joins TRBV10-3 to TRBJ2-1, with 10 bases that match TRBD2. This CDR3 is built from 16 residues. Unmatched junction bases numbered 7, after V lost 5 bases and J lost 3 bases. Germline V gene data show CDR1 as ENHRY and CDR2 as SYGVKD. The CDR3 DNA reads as TGTGCCATCAGTCCCATCGAGCGGGGGGGCTACAATGAGCAGTTCTTC. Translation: CAISPIERGGYNEQFF.

The CDR3 DNA reads as TGTGCCATCCGGAAACAGGGGGACACCGGGGAGCTGTTTTTT. It encodes CAIRKQGDTGELFF. The J gene is TRBJ2-2, the V gene TRBV28, with 8 bases matching TRBD1. V gave up 10 bases and J gave up 3 bases; unmatched junction bases: 7. Germline V CDR1 and CDR2: MDHEN, SYDVKM. CDR3 length equals 14 residues.

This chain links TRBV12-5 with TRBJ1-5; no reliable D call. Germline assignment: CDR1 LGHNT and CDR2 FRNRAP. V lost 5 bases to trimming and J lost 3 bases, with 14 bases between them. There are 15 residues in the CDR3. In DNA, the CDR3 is TGTGCTAGTGGTAACCCGCCGGGTCCCAATCAGCCCCAGCATTTT. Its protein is CASGNPPGPNQPQHF.

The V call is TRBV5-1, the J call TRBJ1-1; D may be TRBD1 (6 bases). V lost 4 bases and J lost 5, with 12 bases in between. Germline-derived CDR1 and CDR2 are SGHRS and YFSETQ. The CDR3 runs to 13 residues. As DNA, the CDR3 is TGCGCCAGCAGCCCGGGGACATATACTGAAGCTTTCTTT. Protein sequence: CASSPGTYTEAFF.

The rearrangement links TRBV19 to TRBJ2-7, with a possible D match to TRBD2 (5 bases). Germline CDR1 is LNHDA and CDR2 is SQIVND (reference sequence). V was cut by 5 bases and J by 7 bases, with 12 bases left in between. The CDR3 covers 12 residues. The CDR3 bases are TGTGCCAGTAGTGGAGTCACGGGGGAGCAGTACTTC. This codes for CASSGVTGEQYF.